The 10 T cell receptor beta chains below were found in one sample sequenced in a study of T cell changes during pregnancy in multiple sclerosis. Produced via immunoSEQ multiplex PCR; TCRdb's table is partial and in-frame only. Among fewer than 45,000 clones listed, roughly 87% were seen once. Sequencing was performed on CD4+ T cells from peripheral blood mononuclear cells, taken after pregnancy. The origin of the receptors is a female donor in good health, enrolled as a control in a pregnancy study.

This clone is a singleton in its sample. The CDR3 region has the DNA TGTGCCACCAGCACAGGCGGGACAGGCTCCTACGAGCAGTACTTC. Its protein product is CATSTGGTGSYEQYF. The J gene is TRBJ2-7, the V gene TRBV15; 8 nucleotides line up with TRBD1. Trimming removed 4 bases from V and 0 bases from J; junction bases left unmatched: 5. CDR1 is LNHNV, CDR2 YYDKDF, per germline (reference sequence). There are 15 residues in the CDR3.

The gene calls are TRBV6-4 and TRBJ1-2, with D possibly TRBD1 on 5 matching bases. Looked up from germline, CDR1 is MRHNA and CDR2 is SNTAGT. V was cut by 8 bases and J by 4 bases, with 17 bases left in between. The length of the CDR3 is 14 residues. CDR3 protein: CASHRSRILYGYTF. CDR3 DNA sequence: TGTGCCAGCCACAGGAGTCGAATCCTCTATGGCTACACCTTC.

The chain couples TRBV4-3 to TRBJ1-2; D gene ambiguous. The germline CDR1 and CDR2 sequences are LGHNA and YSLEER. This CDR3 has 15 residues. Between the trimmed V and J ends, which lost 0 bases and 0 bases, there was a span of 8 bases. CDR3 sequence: CASSQDPQANYGYTF. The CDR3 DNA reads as TGCGCCAGCAGCCAAGATCCGCAGGCTAACTATGGCTACACCTTC.

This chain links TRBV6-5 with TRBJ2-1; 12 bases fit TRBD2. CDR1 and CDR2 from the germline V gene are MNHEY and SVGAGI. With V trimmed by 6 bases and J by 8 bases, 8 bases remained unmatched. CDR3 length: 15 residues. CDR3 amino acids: CASSVLLAGGHEQFF. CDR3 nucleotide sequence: TGTGCCAGCAGCGTACTGCTAGCGGGGGGGCATGAGCAGTTCTTC.

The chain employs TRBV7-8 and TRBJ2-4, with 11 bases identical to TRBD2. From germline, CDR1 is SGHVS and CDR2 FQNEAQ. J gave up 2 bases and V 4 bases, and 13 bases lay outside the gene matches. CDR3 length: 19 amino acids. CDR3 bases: TGTGCCAGCAGCTCTAAACTAGCGGGAGTTCAGACCACCAAAAACATTCAGTACTTC. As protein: CASSSKLAGVQTTKNIQYF.

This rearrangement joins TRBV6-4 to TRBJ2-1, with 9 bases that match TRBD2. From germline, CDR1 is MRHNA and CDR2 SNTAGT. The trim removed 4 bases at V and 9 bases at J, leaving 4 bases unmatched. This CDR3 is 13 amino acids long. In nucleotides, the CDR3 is TGTGCCAGCAGTGGGCTAGCGGGGTTTGAGCAGTTCTTC. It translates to CASSGLAGFEQFF.

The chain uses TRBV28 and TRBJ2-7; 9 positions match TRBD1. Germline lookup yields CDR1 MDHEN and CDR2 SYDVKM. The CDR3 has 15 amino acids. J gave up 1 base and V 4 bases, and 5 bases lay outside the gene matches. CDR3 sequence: CASSSPGQGSYEQYF. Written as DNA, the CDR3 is TGTGCCAGCAGTTCACCGGGACAGGGATCCTACGAGCAGTACTTC.

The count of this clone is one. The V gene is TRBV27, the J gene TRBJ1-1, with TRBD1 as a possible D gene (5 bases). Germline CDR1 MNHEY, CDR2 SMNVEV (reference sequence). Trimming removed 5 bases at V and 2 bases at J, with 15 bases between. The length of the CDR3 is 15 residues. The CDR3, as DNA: TGTGCCAGCAGTCTCAGGGTTGGCCTCAACACTGAAGCTTTCTTT. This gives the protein CASSLRVGLNTEAFF.

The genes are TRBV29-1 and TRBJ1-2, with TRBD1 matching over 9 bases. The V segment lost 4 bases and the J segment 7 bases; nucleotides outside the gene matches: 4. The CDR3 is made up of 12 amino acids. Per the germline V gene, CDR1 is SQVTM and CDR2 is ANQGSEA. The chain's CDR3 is CSVGDRESGYTF. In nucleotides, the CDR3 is TGCAGCGTTGGGGACAGGGAGAGTGGCTACACCTTC. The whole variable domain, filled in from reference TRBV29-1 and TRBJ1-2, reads SAVISQKPSRDICQRGTSLTIQCQVDSQVTMMFWYRQQPGQSLTLIATANQGSEATYESGFVIDKFPISRPNLTFSTLTVSNMSPEDSSIYLCSVGDRESGYTFGSGTRLTVV.

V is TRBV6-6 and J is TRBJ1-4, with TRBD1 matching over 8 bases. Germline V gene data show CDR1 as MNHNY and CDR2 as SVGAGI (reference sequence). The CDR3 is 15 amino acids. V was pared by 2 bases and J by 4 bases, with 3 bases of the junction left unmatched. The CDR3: CASSYPGQGNEKLFF. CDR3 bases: TGTGCCAGCAGTTACCCAGGACAGGGTAATGAAAAACTGTTTTTT.